This TCR beta chain was recovered during a study of T cells in localized non-small cell lung cancer. Study-wide results and caveats: Within adjacent lung there appeared a median roughly 60 of the top 100 tumor clones.

Produced via immunoSEQ multiplex PCR; TCRdb's table is partial and in-frame only. The table records about 3,000 clones, around 27% of them present only once. This clone was seen a few times. Its antigen is still unknown. Per the germline V gene, CDR1 is SGDLS and CDR2 is YYNGEE. CDR3 length: 14 residues. Trimming shortened V by 0 bases and J by 8 bases, and 14 bases separated the two germline ends. The sequences come from lung tumor tissue, collected before any cancer treatment. The chain is built from TRBV9 and TRBJ1-2; D uncertain. This TCR came from a female donor older than 55 with stage III lung adenocarcinoma. The CDR3 nucleotides are TGTGCCAGCAGCGTAGAGAGAGGGATGGGCGGCTACACCTTC. Its protein is CASSVERGMGGYTF. Using reference TRBV9 and TRBJ1-2 for the parts outside the CDR3, the full variable domain is DSGVTQTPKHLITATGQRVTLRCSPRSGDLSVYWYQQSLDQGLQFLIQYYNGEERAKGNILERFSAQQFPDLHSELNLSSLELGDSALYFCASSVERGMGGYTFGSGTRLTVV.